A selection of T cell receptor beta chains follows, all from one sample in a study of identical twins. TCRdb independently ran MiXCR on the 5' RACE reads; one entry per CDR3 protein. The sample contains more than 1.5 million distinct CDR3 sequences, about 30% of which appear only once. Sequenced: cord blood. These receptors came from a newborn girl in good health. The CDR3 runs from the conserved cysteine through the conserved F or W. A D gene is named only where the DNA matches it firmly. Size is stated for part of the rows, as once, few or many counts, or as a class when the clone is expanded.

d_call,clone_size,v_call,j_call,cdr3_nt,cdr3_aa
NA,few,TRBV20-1,TRBJ1-2,TGCAGTGCCTACGAGACGGGTTCCTATGGCTACACCTTC,CSAYETGSYGYTF
TRBD2,few,TRBV4-1,TRBJ2-1,TGCGCCAGCAGCCAGTTCCCTAGCGGGAGCTCCTACAATGAGCAGTTCTTC,CASSQFPSGSSYNEQFF
TRBD2,few,TRBV6-5,TRBJ2-1,TGTGCCAGCAGTTACCGTGCAGCGGGAGTACATGAGCAGTTCTTC,CASSYRAAGVHEQFF
TRBD2,NA,TRBV3-1,TRBJ2-1,TGTGCCAGCAGCCAAGATCCGGGACTAGCGAACAATGAGCAGTTCTTC,CASSQDPGLANNEQFF
TRBD1,NA,TRBV6-1,TRBJ1-2,TGTGCCAGCAGTGAACTAGACAGGGGAGGGTATGGCTACACCTTC,CASSELDRGGYGYTF
TRBD1,NA,TRBV5-1,TRBJ1-2,TGCGCCAGCAGCCCCGAACCCATCCGACAGGGGAGGCACGGCTACACCTTC,CASSPEPIRQGRHGYTF
NA,NA,TRBV20-1,TRBJ2-3,TGCAGTGCTATGCAGGGCACAGATACGCAGTATTTT,CSAMQGTDTQYF
NA,few,TRBV4-2,TRBJ2-7,TGTGCCAGCAGCCAAGATGCCGGGGCCGCCTACGAGCAGTACTTC,CASSQDAGAAYEQYF
NA,NA,TRBV20-1,TRBJ2-7,TGCAGTGCTAGAGATGGTCAGCAGGGATCCTACGAGCAGTACTTC,CSARDGQQGSYEQYF
TRBD2,NA,TRBV20-1,TRBJ2-7,TGCAGTGCTAGGGAGACTAGCGGGAGCCTCTACGAGCAGTACTTC,CSARETSGSLYEQYF
TRBD2,few,TRBV15,TRBJ2-6,TGTGCCACAAAACTAGCGGGGGTATCCGGGGCCAACGTCCTGACTTTC,CATKLAGVSGANVLTF
TRBD2,many,TRBV7-9,TRBJ2-1,TGTGCCAGCAGCTCAAGAACTTCGGGGGGCTACAATGAGCAGTTCTTC,CASSSRTSGGYNEQFF
NA,NA,TRBV6-1,TRBJ2-1,TGTGCCAGCAGTGATTCGGATGAGCAGTTCTTC,CASSDSDEQFF
TRBD2,NA,TRBV4-2,TRBJ2-7,TGTGCCAGCAGCCAAGAATCCCCTAGCGGGGCCTACGAGCAGTACTTC,CASSQESPSGAYEQYF
NA,few,TRBV4-1,TRBJ2-3,TGCGCCAGCAGCCACCTGACTACTCCGGGCACAGATACGCAGTATTTT,CASSHLTTPGTDTQYF
NA,few,TRBV4-1,TRBJ1-2,TGCGCCAGCAGCCATCCTCTTGGGAGCTTCTATGGCTACACCTTC,CASSHPLGSFYGYTF
TRBD2,few,TRBV3-1,TRBJ2-5,TGTGCCAGCAGCCAACCCGAACTAGCGGGGGACCAAGAGACCCAGTACTTC,CASSQPELAGDQETQYF
NA,NA,TRBV12-3/TRBV12-4,TRBJ2-1,TGTGCCAGCAGTATGAACTACAATGAGCAGTTCTTC,CASSMNYNEQFF
TRBD2,few,TRBV20-1,TRBJ2-7,TGCAGTGCTAGGGACCCCGGGACTAGCGCCTACGAGCAGTACTTC,CSARDPGTSAYEQYF
NA,NA,TRBV25-1,TRBJ1-2,TGTGCCAGCAGTGAATCCGTACAGGGAAGGAATGGCTACACCTTC,CASSESVQGRNGYTF
TRBD1,NA,TRBV25-1,TRBJ2-7,TGTGCCAGCAGTGGAAGGGGACAGCGCTCCTACGAGCAGTACTTC,CASSGRGQRSYEQYF
NA,NA,TRBV6-1,TRBJ1-5,TGTGCCAGCAGTGATAGATGGAATCAGCCCCAGCATTTT,CASSDRWNQPQHF
NA,NA,TRBV20-1,TRBJ2-3,TGCAGTGCTTCGGCGAAGAGGGCAGATACGCAGTATTTT,CSASAKRADTQYF
NA,NA,TRBV3-1,TRBJ2-3,TGTGCCAGCAGCCAGACTCTCCAAGATACGCAGTATTTT,CASSQTLQDTQYF
TRBD1,once,TRBV12-3/TRBV12-4,TRBJ2-3,TGTGCCAGCAGTTTAAGGGGACAGTCGTATTTT,CASSLRGQSYF
TRBD2,NA,TRBV29-1,TRBJ2-5,TGCAGCGCCCCGACTAGGGGAGGGCAAGAGACCCAGTACTTC,CSAPTRGGQETQYF
TRBD1,NA,TRBV29-1,TRBJ2-7,TGCAGCATTGTGGACAGGAGCTCCTACAATGAGCAGTACTTC,CSIVDRSSYNEQYF